The clone carrying this T cell receptor beta chain was seen many times. The antigen remains undetermined. There are 16 residues in the CDR3. V shed 3 bases and J shed 5 bases, with 17 bases lying between them. Germline V lookup: CDR1 MNHEY, CDR2 SMNVEV (reference sequence). This record comes from a study of metastatic and nonmetastatic thyroid tumors. Whole-study findings and limits: When malignant thyroid tumors were compared with benign nodules, TCR beta diversity was reportedly significantly higher in the malignant tumors. This held in both blood and tumor samples.

Using MiXCR, TCRdb re-called clones from the PCR reads. The sample includes around 37,000 clones, roughly 26% of them seen just once. Patients underwent thyroid surgery, and none had received any treatment before it. The clonotype comes from a female donor with papillary thyroid cancer or a benign thyroid nodule (not recorded which). Some clones in this sample may be carry-over from other donors' samples. Sequencing was carried out using blood. The chain employs TRBV27 and TRBJ1-5; possible D gene TRBD1, 6 bases. The CDR3 region is CASSLAGRGGDQPQHF. The CDR3 coding sequence is TGTGCCAGCAGTTTGGCGGGCAGGGGAGGGGATCAGCCCCAGCATTTT.